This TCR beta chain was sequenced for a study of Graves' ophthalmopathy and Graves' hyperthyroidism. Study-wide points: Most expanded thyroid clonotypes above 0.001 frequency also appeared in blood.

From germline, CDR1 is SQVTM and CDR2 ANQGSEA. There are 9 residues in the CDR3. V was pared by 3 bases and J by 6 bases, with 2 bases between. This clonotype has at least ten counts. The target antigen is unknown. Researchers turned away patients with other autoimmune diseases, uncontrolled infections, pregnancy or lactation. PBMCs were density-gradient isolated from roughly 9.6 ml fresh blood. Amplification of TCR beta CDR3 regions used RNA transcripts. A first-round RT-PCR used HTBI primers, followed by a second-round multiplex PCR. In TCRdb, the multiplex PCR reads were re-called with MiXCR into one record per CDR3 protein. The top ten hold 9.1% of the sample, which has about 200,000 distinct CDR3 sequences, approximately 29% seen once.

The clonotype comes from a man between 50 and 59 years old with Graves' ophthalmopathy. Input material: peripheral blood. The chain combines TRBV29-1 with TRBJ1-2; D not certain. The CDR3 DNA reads TGCAGCGTTGATGATGGCTACACCTTC. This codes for CSVDDGYTF.